This TCR beta chain comes out of a study of CD4 T cells in relation to SARS-CoV-2 and coronaviruses. The unexposed donors gave CD4+ T cells in 2011-2018, prior to COVID-19. The cells were cultured for approximately ten days before CD4+ T cells were isolated. CDR1 and CDR2 (germline): SGHRS, YFSETQ. The germline V and J ends were trimmed by 3 bases and 2 bases, with 8 bases remaining between them. This CDR3 is 13 amino acids long. A word on this clone: Its target is unknown.

Libraries were prepared by immunoSEQ multiplex PCR; TCRdb keeps only in-frame clonotypes and omits some of them. This sample has around 18,000 clones, with around 79% found just once. Input material: CD4+ T cells from PBMCs, cultured in vitro. The sequence was obtained from a human donor in good health. V usage is TRBV5-1 and J usage is TRBJ2-5; D might be TRBD1 (6 bases). CDR3 protein: CASSSGTQETQYF. CDR3 in DNA: TGCGCCAGCAGCTCCGGGACACAAGAGACCCAGTACTTC.